These 14 T cell receptor beta chains were all obtained from the same sample, sequenced in a study of T-cell reconstitution after alpha-beta-depleted transplantation in children. This sample's TCRbeta library carried unique molecular identifier barcodes. MiXCR was run by TCRdb on the PCR reads, yielding one entry per CDR3 protein. Among 600,000 to 800,000 distinct CDR3 sequences listed, around 14% were seen once. The sequences come from PBMCs, collected before TCRalphabeta/CD19-depleted stem cell transplant. These receptors came from a girl aged 2 to 10 with congenital amegakaryocytic thrombocytopenia, due to receive a stem cell transplant.

Only a few counts were recorded for this clonotype. The chain has TRBV5-1 and TRBJ2-3; maybe TRBD2 (6 bases). V was trimmed by 7 bases and J by 14 bases, leaving 20 bases between them. The CDR3 is 12 residues long. Germline CDR1 and CDR2: SGHRS and YFSETQ. The CDR3 loop reads CASSEPGEAGYF. Here the CDR3 DNA reads TGCGCCAGCTCCGAACCGGGAGAAGCGGGGTATTTT.

V is TRBV28 and J is TRBJ1-2; TRBD1 aligns across 7 bases. V lost 8 bases, J lost 2 bases, and 8 bases stayed unmatched. The germline CDR1 and CDR2 sequences are MDHEN and SYDVKM. The length of the CDR3 is 14 residues. CDR3 amino acids: CASLGGARNYGYTF. As DNA, the CDR3 is TGTGCCAGCCTAGGGGGCGCGAGGAACTATGGCTACACCTTC.

The sample holds a few counts of this clonotype. The chain couples TRBV12-3 or TRBV12-4 to TRBJ2-2, with 7 bases that match TRBD1. The CDR3 runs 16 residues. V shed 1 base, J shed 4 bases, and the junction held 6 bases outside the gene matches. CDR3 residues: CASSLVRDSGTGELFF. The CDR3 coding sequence is TGTGCCAGCAGTTTAGTCCGGGACAGCGGCACCGGGGAGCTGTTTTTT.

Worth noting for this clonotype: One end of the junction varies from germline; a read error may be responsible. The V gene is TRBV20-1, the J gene TRBJ2-3; D uncertain. This CDR3 comprises 14 residues. CDR1 and CDR2 (germline): DFQATT, SNEGSKA (reference sequence). The DNA of the CDR3 is TGCAGTGCTAGAGATCCCCGAGTAACAGATGCGCAGTATTTT. Translating gives CSARDPRVTDAQYF.

To note about this clonotype: A much larger clonotype is one base distant, so this may be a read error. This CDR3 fails to terminate in the conserved phenylalanine or tryptophan, so it likely reflects a read error. CDR3 nucleotide sequence: TGTGCCAGCAGCGTCTCAGCGGTGGAAAATGGCTACACCATC. Its translation is CASSVSAVENGYTI. The chain joins TRBV9 to TRBJ1-2; D unclear. CDR3 size: 14 residues. Germline V gene sequence: CDR1 SGDLS, CDR2 YYNGEE. Trimming removed 2 bases at V and 6 bases at J, with 14 bases between.

This clonotype was observed many times. This rearrangement joins TRBV20-1 to TRBJ2-2; 7 bases map to TRBD1. The J segment lost 1 base and the V segment lost 3 bases, leaving 5 bases of the junction unmatched. The CDR3 is made up of 15 amino acids. Germline assignment: CDR1 DFQATT and CDR2 SNEGSKA (reference sequence). The CDR3 nucleotides read TGCAGTGCTAGGCGCCGGGACAGGAACACCGGGGAGCTGTTTTTT. Translation: CSARRRDRNTGELFF.

This clonotype was detected a few times. The rearrangement uses TRBV5-1 and TRBJ2-7; no clear D gene. V lost 0 bases and J 3 bases, leaving 22 bases between the germline ends. Germline values: CDR1 SGHRS, CDR2 YFSETQ. The CDR3 spans 18 residues. The CDR3 loop reads CASSLAVVTGVEDYEQYF. The CDR3, as DNA: TGCGCCAGCAGCTTGGCCGTCGTAACGGGCGTGGAAGACTACGAGCAGTACTTC.

In its sample, this clonotype was seen many times. The chain has TRBV20-1 and TRBJ2-1; 9 bases are shared with TRBD2. In germline, CDR1 is DFQATT, CDR2 SNEGSKA (reference sequence). The CDR3 runs 19 residues. The V segment lost 2 bases and the J segment 0 bases; nucleotides outside the gene matches: 14. The CDR3 reads CSARNPSGTLLRSYNEQFF. CDR3 DNA sequence: TGCAGTGCTAGAAACCCTAGCGGGACCCTCCTCCGCTCCTACAATGAGCAGTTCTTC.

Here the CDR3 reads CSARDLSIGTSGRNEQFF. CDR3 coding DNA: TGCAGTGCTAGAGATTTGAGCATCGGGACTAGCGGGAGAAATGAGCAGTTCTTC. The chain is built from TRBV20-1 and TRBJ2-1; 14 nucleotides agree with TRBD2. V shed 0 bases and J 7 bases; nucleotides not matched to a gene: 11. CDR3 size: 18 residues. The germline CDR1 and CDR2 sequences are DFQATT and SNEGSKA (reference sequence).

This clonotype was found many times. V is TRBV20-1 and J is TRBJ2-1, with 7 bases that match TRBD1. Per the germline V gene, CDR1 is DFQATT and CDR2 is SNEGSKA (reference sequence). V dropped 1 base and J dropped 5; count of bases not matched to a gene: 5. The CDR3 runs 14 residues. The DNA for the CDR3 is TGCAGTGCTAGAGGAAGGGACAGCCACAATGAGCAGTTCTTC. It is translated as CSARGRDSHNEQFF.

The table lists this clonotype with a few counts. The V and J genes are TRBV2 and TRBJ2-7; the match to TRBD2 covers 8 bases. Germline V gene lookup returns CDR1 SNHLY and CDR2 FYNNEI. J was trimmed by 3 bases and V by 4 bases; bases with no gene match: 5. This CDR3 contains 14 residues. The CDR3 loop reads CASSGVAGLYEQYF. CDR3 sequence (DNA): TGTGCCAGCAGTGGGGTAGCGGGACTCTACGAGCAGTACTTC.

For this clonotype: One end of the junction fails to match germline, which may point to a read error. The chain uses TRBV7-3 and TRBJ2-3; D possibly uses TRBD1 or TRBD2 (5 bases each). The V gene's germline CDR1 is SGHTA and CDR2 FQGTGA. The CDR3 contains 16 residues. CDR3 sequence (DNA): TGTGCCAGCAGCTTTCCGATGGATAGCGCGACAGATACGAAGTATTTT. Residues: CASSFPMDSATDTKYF.

Many counts were recorded for this clonotype. The chain combines TRBV29-1 with TRBJ1-1; D ambiguous. Trimming left V 4 bases short and J 3 bases short, with 3 bases between. Per germline, CDR1 SQVTM and CDR2 ANQGSEA. The CDR3 length is 10 residues. The CDR3 bases are TGCAGCGTTGTCTACACTGAAGCTTTCTTT. This sequence encodes CSVVYTEAFF.

The chain joins TRBV10-2 to TRBJ2-7; a weak D match, TRBD2 (5 bases). Germline V gene data show CDR1 as WSHSY and CDR2 as SAAADI. The CDR3 sequence is 14 residues long. V lost 5 bases, J lost 0 bases, and 11 bases lay in between. As DNA, the CDR3 is TGCGCCAGCAGTCCCGCGGGCCTCTCCTACGAGCAGTACTTC. Translated, it gives CASSPAGLSYEQYF.